One T cell receptor (beta chain) is described in this entry. Germline and junction disagree at one end, which may indicate a read error. CDR3 length equals 13 residues. In germline, CDR1 is LGHNA, CDR2 YSLEER. This sample was included in a study of blood T cell repertoires in COVID-19. Study-wide context: Italy, Spain and the United States were the sources of the convalescent and acute COVID-19 samples. From T cells, B-cell-depleted T cells, or PBMCs came the material, which was cDNA or gDNA.

Data came from immunoSEQ multiplex PCR; TCRdb stores just in-frame clones and leaves some out. This sample has around 260,000 clones; 88% occur once, and the top ten carry about 0.7%. Sample: peripheral blood. This sequence joins TRBV4-3 and TRBJ2-7; tentative D call: TRBD1 (5 bases). This TCR derives from a human donor in a cohort sampled during active COVID-19. The CDR3 region is CASSQDRQGKQYF. The CDR3 DNA reads as TGCGCCAGCAGCCAAGATCGCCAGGGAAAGCAATACTTC.